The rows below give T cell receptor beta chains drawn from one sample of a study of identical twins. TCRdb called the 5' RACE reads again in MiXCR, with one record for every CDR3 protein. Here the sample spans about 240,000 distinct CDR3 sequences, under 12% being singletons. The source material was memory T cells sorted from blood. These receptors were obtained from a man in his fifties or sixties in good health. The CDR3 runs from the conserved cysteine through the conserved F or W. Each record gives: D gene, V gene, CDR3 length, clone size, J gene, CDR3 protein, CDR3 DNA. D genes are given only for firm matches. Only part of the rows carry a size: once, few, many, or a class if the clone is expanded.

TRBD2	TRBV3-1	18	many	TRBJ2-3	CASSQAFLAGQGTDTQYF	TGTGCCAGCAGCCAAGCTTTCCTAGCGGGGCAAGGCACAGATACGCAGTATTTT
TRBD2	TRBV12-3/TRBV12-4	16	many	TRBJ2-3	CASSFGSSSGLDTQYF	TGTGCCAGCAGTTTCGGTTCCTCTAGCGGGCTAGATACGCAGTATTTT
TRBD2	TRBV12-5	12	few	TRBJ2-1	CASGISGGEQFF	TGTGCTAGTGGAATTAGCGGGGGTGAGCAGTTCTTC
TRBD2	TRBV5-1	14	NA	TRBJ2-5	CASSFGGNRETQYF	TGCGCCAGCAGCTTCGGGGGGAATCGAGAGACCCAGTACTTC
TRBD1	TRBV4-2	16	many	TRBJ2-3	CASSTRQGKSTDTQYF	TGTGCCAGCAGCACCCGACAGGGGAAAAGCACAGATACGCAGTATTTT
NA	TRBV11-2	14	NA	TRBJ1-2	CASSPGPLVYGYTF	TGTGCCAGCAGCCCGGGTCCTTTGGTCTATGGCTACACCTTC
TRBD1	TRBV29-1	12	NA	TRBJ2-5	CSVSTGGETQYF	TGCAGCGTGTCTACAGGGGGGGAGACCCAGTACTTC
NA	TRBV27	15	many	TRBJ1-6	CASSLKAGSGSPLHF	TGTGCCAGCAGTTTAAAGGCAGGGTCAGGATCACCCCTCCACTTT
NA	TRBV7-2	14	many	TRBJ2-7	CASSLPGQGYEQYF	TGTGCCAGCAGCCTGCCGGGCCAAGGGTACGAGCAGTACTTC
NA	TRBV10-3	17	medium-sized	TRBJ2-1	CAISTAGAPFRRNEQFF	TGTGCCATCAGTACCGCGGGGGCCCCATTTCGACGGAATGAGCAGTTCTTC
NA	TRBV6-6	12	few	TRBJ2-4	CASSLPRGRQYF	TGTGCCAGCAGTCTCCCTAGGGGGAGGCAGTACTTC
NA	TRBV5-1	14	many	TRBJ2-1	CASSPDTSYNEQFF	TGCGCCAGCAGCCCCGACACGTCCTACAATGAGCAGTTCTTC
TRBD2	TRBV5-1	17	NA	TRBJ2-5	CASSTGLAESPGETQYF	TGCGCCAGCAGCACCGGACTAGCGGAAAGCCCGGGTGAGACCCAGTACTTC
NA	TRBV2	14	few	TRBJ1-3	CASSENWAGNTIYF	TGTGCCAGCAGTGAAAACTGGGCCGGAAACACCATATATTTT
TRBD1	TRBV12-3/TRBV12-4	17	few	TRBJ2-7	CASSLAWVPGQGSEQYF	TGTGCCAGCAGTTTAGCGTGGGTCCCGGGACAGGGTAGCGAGCAGTACTTC
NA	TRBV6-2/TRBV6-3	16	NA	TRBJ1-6	CASTQAGPGAGSPLHF	TGTGCCAGCACTCAAGCGGGGCCCGGGGCCGGTTCACCCCTCCACTTT
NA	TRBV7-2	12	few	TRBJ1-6	CASSITGSPLHF	TGTGCCAGCAGCATTACTGGTTCACCCCTCCACTTT
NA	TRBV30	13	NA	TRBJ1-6	CAWTGRLNSPLHF	TGTGCCTGGACTGGACGGCTAAATTCACCCCTCCACTTT
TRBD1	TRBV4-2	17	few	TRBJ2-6	CASSQEGTGAGANVLTF	TGTGCCAGCAGCCAAGAAGGGACAGGGGCCGGGGCCAACGTCCTGACTTTC
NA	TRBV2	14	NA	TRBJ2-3	CASSEPRLADTQYF	TGTGCCAGCAGCGAGCCGCGTCTAGCAGATACGCAGTATTTT
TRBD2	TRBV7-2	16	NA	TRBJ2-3	CASSHPPGGLVDTQYF	TGTGCCAGCAGCCACCCCCCGGGGGGGCTTGTAGATACGCAGTATTTT
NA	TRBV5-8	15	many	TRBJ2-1	CASSLAGGRNNEQFF	TGTGCCAGCAGCTTGGCCGGGGGGCGGAACAATGAGCAGTTCTTC
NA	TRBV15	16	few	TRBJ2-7	CATSRTGTRSSYEQYF	TGTGCCACCAGCAGGACCGGGACCCGGAGCTCCTACGAGCAGTACTTC